This T cell receptor beta chain was found in a study of T cells in Graves' hyperthyroidism and ophthalmopathy. The CDR3 has 13 amino acids. Germline CDR1 is MNHEY and CDR2 is SVGEGT. Trimming left V 8 bases short and J 3 bases short, with 13 bases between. Amplified TCR beta CDR3 regions derived from RNA transcripts. First-round RT-PCR targeting the TCR CDR3 was performed with the HTBI primer set. From the multiplex PCR reads, TCRdb called clonotypes with MiXCR, one entry per CDR3 protein. The sample records 400,000 to 550,000 distinct CDR3 sequences, around an eighth being singletons. This clonotype was seen at least ten times. Patients between 18 and 65 years old had hyperthyroidism, newly diagnosed and lasting under 2 months. A patient was excluded if there was uncontrolled infection, other autoimmune disease, pregnancy or lactation. Isolation of PBMCs was performed on around 10 ml fresh peripheral blood.

This receptor was identified in a woman aged 18-30 years with Graves' hyperthyroidism. The sequencing sample was made of blood. This chain links TRBV6-2 or TRBV6-3 with TRBJ1-1, with D unresolved. This CDR3 reads CASERETDTEAFF. In nucleotides, the CDR3 is TGTGCCAGCGAGCGGGAAACTGACACTGAAGCTTTCTTT.